Below are 8 T cell receptor beta chains sequenced from a single sample in a study of blood T cell repertoires in COVID-19. Generated by immunoSEQ multiplex PCR, the TCRdb table keeps only in-frame clones and is missing some. The sample has approximately 190,000 clones; roughly 86% are singletons. The sequenced material came from PBMCs or T cells enriched from blood (not recorded which). Receptors originate from a woman between 40 and 55 years old in a cohort exposed to, infected with or recovered from COVID-19 (not recorded which).

The rearrangement uses TRBV28 and TRBJ1-3; D unresolved. Trimming shortened V by 5 bases and J by 5 bases, and 16 bases separated the two germline ends. From germline, CDR1 is MDHEN and CDR2 SYDVKM. CDR3 size: 15 residues. The CDR3: CASSLREGFRNTIYF. Here the CDR3 DNA reads TGTGCCAGCAGTCTCCGAGAGGGATTTAGAAACACCATATATTTT.

The rearrangement links TRBV19 to TRBJ2-1; the D is unclear. The V gene's germline CDR1 is LNHDA and CDR2 SQIVND (reference sequence). The CDR3 totals 14 residues. Trimming removed 6 bases at V and 10 bases at J, with 19 bases between. The CDR3, as DNA: TGTGCCAGTAGCTCTTCACTTTCTAGTGTCGAGCAGTTCTTC. Translation gives CASSSSLSSVEQFF.

The chain recombines TRBV11-2 with TRBJ2-2, with D possibly TRBD2 on 5 matching bases. The length of the CDR3 is 16 residues. The V end lost 1 base, the J end lost 7 bases, and 16 bases lay between the germline ends. The germline gives CDR1 SGHAT, CDR2 FQNNGV. The CDR3 DNA follows: TGTGCCAGCAGCTTAGGTCAGCTGGGGAGCGGCGGGGAGCTGTTTTTT. Protein product: CASSLGQLGSGGELFF.

V is TRBV4-3 and J is TRBJ2-1, with 16 bases that match TRBD2. The CDR3 loop spans 20 amino acids. Unmatched junction bases numbered 5, after V lost 0 bases and J lost 0 bases. Looked up from germline, CDR1 is LGHNA and CDR2 is YSLEER. In DNA form, the CDR3 reads TGCGCCAGCAGCCAAGAGGGACTAGCGGGAGGGACGAGCTCCTACAATGAGCAGTTCTTC. It specifies CASSQEGLAGGTSSYNEQFF.

The chain carries TRBV19 and TRBJ1-2; no clear D gene. The germline V gene encodes CDR1 LNHDA and CDR2 SQIVND (reference sequence). The CDR3 totals 14 residues. Trimming cost V 5 bases and J 0 bases, with 10 bases left between them. CDR3 sequence (DNA): TGTGCCAGTAGTCCTTCAACGGCTAACTATGGCTACACCTTC. Amino acid sequence: CASSPSTANYGYTF.

This clone appeared a single time. The gene calls are TRBV5-3 and TRBJ2-1, with TRBD1 matching over 7 bases. TRBV5-3 is identified as an open reading frame with a role that is uncertain. After removal of 2 bases from V and 0 bases from J, the junction contained 5 bases not matched to a gene. The CDR3 is 16 amino acids. The DNA of the CDR3 is TGTGCCAGAAGCTTTAGGGACAGCAGCTCCTACAATGAGCAGTTCTTC. Its translation is CARSFRDSSSYNEQFF.

Points on this clone: The same CDR3 can be traced to other DNA sequences in this sample. This chain uses TRBV27 with TRBJ1-2; no clear D. This CDR3 spans 14 amino acids. CDR1 is MNHEY, CDR2 SMNVEV, per germline (reference sequence). V was shortened by 8 bases and J by 2 bases, with 15 bases between the two germline ends. CDR3 residues: CASRWTGGNYGYTF. The DNA for the CDR3 is TGTGCCAGCCGCTGGACGGGAGGCAACTATGGCTACACCTTC.

V and J are TRBV4-2 and TRBJ2-1; 7 bases match TRBD1. V lost 4 bases to trimming and J lost 1 base; unmatched junction nucleotides: 7. From germline, CDR1 is LGHNA and CDR2 YNFKEQ. The CDR3 spans 16 residues. The CDR3 nucleotides read TGTGCCAGCAGCCGCCAACAGGGGAATTCCTACAATGAGCAGTTCTTC. As protein: CASSRQQGNSYNEQFF.